This TCR beta chain was identified during a study of shared clonotypes between healthy human individuals. Across the study: Three plates each covered CD4 naive and memory; CD8 naive two, CD8 memory one.

The authors distributed each subset's genomic DNA evenly over several immunoSEQ plates. Per sorted-subset replicate PCR, input was approximately 210 ng DNA, representing some 30,000 T cell genomes. Profiling relied on immunoSEQ multiplex PCR, and the TCRdb table lists in-frame clones only, not all of them. This sample has 1.4 million to 1.5 million clones, with 96% found just once. This CDR3 contains 16 residues. Per the germline V gene, CDR1 is LGHNA and CDR2 is YSLEER. Trimming took 1 base from V and 8 from J; bases not matched to a gene: 8. Memory CD4+ cells were the fraction left after CD45RA+ naive selection.

The sample consisted of naive CD4+ T cells sorted from blood. Documented subset: CD45RA+ positively selected. This clonotype was obtained from a man in his thirties or forties in good health. The rearrangement joins TRBV4-3 to TRBJ2-3; 11 bases match TRBD2. CDR3 amino acids: CASSQALAGGLGTQYF. The DNA for the CDR3 is TGCGCCAGCAGCCAAGCTCTAGCGGGGGGATTAGGTACGCAGTATTTT.